These 28 T cell receptor beta chains share one sample of origin, sequenced in a study of cytomegalovirus exposure and HLA in healthy donors. Using immunoSEQ multiplex PCR, the repertoire was profiled, and TCRdb retains in-frame clones only, with some absent. This table has approximately 160,000 clones, about 90% appearing once. The specimen sequenced was PBMCs. The origin of the receptors is a woman between 18 and 30 years old in good health and CMV-seropositive.

This sequence joins TRBV11-1 and TRBJ2-7; the D gene is possibly TRBD2 (5 bases). Per germline, CDR1 SGHAT and CDR2 FQDESV (reference sequence). Trimming took 1 base from V and 1 from J, leaving 11 bases between them. The CDR3 contains 15 residues. CDR3 coding DNA: TGTGCCAGCAGCTTAGGGACTTACCAATCCTACGAGCAGTACTTC. Protein product: CASSLGTYQSYEQYF.

This rearrangement joins TRBV7-2 to TRBJ2-1, with D perhaps TRBD1 (5 bases). This CDR3 is 14 amino acids long. CDR1 is SGHTA and CDR2 is FQGNSA in the germline V gene. V gave up 2 bases and J gave up 7 bases, with 12 bases separating them. CDR3 in DNA: TGTGCCAGCAGCTTAATTGGGGCCGGAAATGAGCAGTTCTTC. This gives the protein CASSLIGAGNEQFF.

J is TRBJ2-5 and V is TRBV19; tentative D call: TRBD1 (5 bases). Looked up from germline, CDR1 is LNHDA and CDR2 is SQIVND (reference sequence). The CDR3 runs 14 residues. The V gene lost 6 bases and the J gene lost 2 bases, with 13 bases spanning the gap. CDR3 DNA: TGTGCCAGTAGAGAAACAGGTGGGCAAGAGACCCAGTACTTC. Translation: CASRETGGQETQYF.

The chain joins TRBV4-1 to TRBJ1-5; 8 bases are shared with TRBD1. Trimming cost V 4 bases and J 2 bases; bases outside gene matches: 4. Germline loops: CDR1 MGHRA, CDR2 YSYEKL. The CDR3 length is 15 residues. Here the CDR3 reads CASSPVQGGNQPQHF. CDR3 DNA sequence: TGCGCCAGCAGCCCCGTACAGGGGGGCAATCAGCCCCAGCATTTT.

The V call is TRBV7-2, the J call TRBJ1-5, with a weak D call TRBD1 (5 bases). V was trimmed by 5 bases and J by 3 bases, leaving 11 bases between them. CDR1 and CDR2 (germline): SGHTA, FQGNSA. CDR3 length: 14 residues. This CDR3 is CASSLDSFNQPQHF. In DNA, the CDR3 is TGTGCCAGCAGCCTAGACAGTTTCAATCAGCCCCAGCATTTT.

The chain recombines TRBV6-6 with TRBJ1-1; D uncertain. CDR3 length: 12 amino acids. V lost 11 bases to trimming and J lost 2 bases, with 12 bases between them. The V gene's germline CDR1 is MNHNY and CDR2 SVGAGI (reference sequence). The CDR3 DNA follows: TGTGCCTTAAGCTATCCAAACACTGAAGCTTTCTTT. Protein: CALSYPNTEAFF.

The chain is built from TRBV19 and TRBJ2-2, with TRBD2 identical over 10 bases. Germline CDR1 and CDR2: LNHDA and SQIVND (reference sequence). This CDR3 has 14 residues. V lost 11 bases to trimming and J lost 2 bases; unmatched junction nucleotides: 5. The CDR3 sequence: CASTSGKNTGELFF. CDR3 nucleotides: TGTGCCTCAACTAGCGGGAAAAACACCGGGGAGCTGTTTTTT.

This clone was counted a few times. The rearrangement uses TRBV28 and TRBJ2-1; 10 bases agree with TRBD2. Trimming cost V 2 bases and J 9 bases; bases outside gene matches: 1. Germline V gives CDR1 MDHEN, CDR2 SYDVKM. CDR3 size: 13 residues. In DNA, the CDR3 is TGTGCCAGCAGTTTACTAGCGGGAGTTGAGCAGTTCTTC. Residues: CASSLLAGVEQFF.

The chain combines TRBV10-3 with TRBJ2-7; TRBD2 matches 14 bases. Trimming took 3 bases from V and 4 from J; bases not matched to a gene: 5. The CDR3 is 16 residues long. Per germline, CDR1 ENHRY and CDR2 SYGVKD. The CDR3 loop is CAISDLTSGRGYEQYF. The CDR3 bases are TGTGCCATCAGTGATCTGACTAGCGGGAGGGGATACGAGCAGTACTTC.

V is TRBV7-8 and J is TRBJ2-7, with a tentative D call TRBD2 (5 bases). Germline lookup yields CDR1 SGHVS and CDR2 FQNEAQ. This CDR3 comprises 15 residues. With 5 bases removed from V and 3 bases from J, the gap between germline ends came to 17 bases. In DNA form, the CDR3 reads TGTGCCAGCAGCCCAGCGGCCCAGCGGAGCTACGAGCAGTACTTC. Translated: CASSPAAQRSYEQYF.

This clone was counted only a few times. V usage is TRBV9 and J usage is TRBJ2-7; 8 nucleotides line up with TRBD2. The V segment lost 0 bases and the J segment 5 bases; nucleotides outside the gene matches: 7. The CDR3 length is 15 residues. Germline-derived CDR1 and CDR2 are SGDLS and YYNGEE. The DNA of the CDR3 is TGTGCCAGCAGCGTAGATTCCCTAGCGGGTGACGAGCAGTACTTC. Protein sequence: CASSVDSLAGDEQYF.

The chain has TRBV7-2 and TRBJ1-5; D remains unclear. The germline V gene has CDR1 SGHTA and CDR2 FQGNSA. The CDR3 covers 15 residues. Deletions cut 2 bases from V and 3 bases from J, with 11 bases between. The DNA for the CDR3 is TGTGCCAGCAGCTTACCGGGGTGGAACAATCAGCCCCAGCATTTT. Its protein is CASSLPGWNNQPQHF.

The V and J genes are TRBV7-3 and TRBJ2-3; 13 nucleotides align to TRBD2. This CDR3 comprises 15 residues. V dropped 6 bases and J dropped 5; count of bases not matched to a gene: 5. Per the germline V gene, CDR1 is SGHTA and CDR2 is FQGTGA. The CDR3 spells CASSSGLAGLDTQYF. CDR3 in DNA: TGTGCCAGCAGTTCGGGACTAGCGGGATTAGATACGCAGTATTTT.

This clone has a handful of counts. The J gene is TRBJ1-4, the V gene TRBV5-4; TRBD1 matches at 7 bases. Per germline, CDR1 SGHNT and CDR2 YYREEE (reference sequence). The CDR3 totals 15 residues. The V gene end was trimmed by 3 bases and the J gene end by 10 bases; junction bases not matched to a gene: 12. CDR3 bases: TGTGCCAGCAGCTCATCACAGGGGCTAGCTGGAAAACTGTTTTTT. Protein product: CASSSSQGLAGKLFF.

The gene calls are TRBV14 and TRBJ2-2, with D perhaps matching TRBD2 (5 bases). Deletions cut 5 bases from V and 0 bases from J, with 10 bases between. This CDR3 spans 15 amino acids. Germline CDR1 and CDR2: SGHDN and FVKESK. The CDR3 sequence is CASSGRTANTGELFF. As DNA, the CDR3 is TGTGCCAGCAGCGGTCGGACTGCGAACACCGGGGAGCTGTTTTTT. Filled out from reference TRBV14 and TRBJ2-2, the complete variable domain reads EAGVTQFPSHSVIEKGQTVTLRCDPISGHDNLYWYRRVMGKEIKFLLHFVKESKQDESGMPNNRFLAERTGGTYSTLKVQPAELEDSGVYFCASSGRTANTGELFFGEGSRLTVL.

This clone was counted once. The chain's CDR3 is CASSHSSQGLGKLFF. The DNA of the CDR3 is TGTGCCAGCAGCCACAGTTCACAGGGATTAGGAAAACTGTTTTTT. The rearrangement uses TRBV6-6 and TRBJ1-4; tentatively, D is TRBD1 (6 bases). V was shortened by 6 bases and J by 10 bases, with 21 bases between the two germline ends. CDR1 and CDR2 (germline): MNHNY, SVGAGI (reference sequence). The CDR3 is 15 amino acids.

There are a few counts of this clone. The V and J genes are TRBV5-4 and TRBJ1-2; the D gene is possibly TRBD1 (5 bases). Germline V gene data show CDR1 as SGHNT and CDR2 as YYREEE (reference sequence). The CDR3 totals 14 residues. Trimming shortened V by 4 bases and J by 4 bases, and 14 bases separated the two germline ends. CDR3 bases: TGTGCCAGCAGCCCTGGTCAGGGTGCCTATGGCTACACCTTC. Its protein product is CASSPGQGAYGYTF. Filled out from reference TRBV5-4 and TRBJ1-2, the complete variable domain reads ETGVTQSPTHLIKTRGQQVTLRCSSQSGHNTVSWYQQALGQGPQFIFQYYREEENGRGNFPPRFSGLQFPNYSSELNVNALELDDSALYLCASSPGQGAYGYTFGSGTRLTVV.

The chain links TRBV4-2 to TRBJ2-7, with TRBD2 as a possible D gene (6 bases). The germline V gene encodes CDR1 LGHNA and CDR2 YNFKEQ. Trimming shortened V by 1 base and J by 6 bases, and 16 bases separated the two germline ends. The CDR3 is made up of 15 amino acids. The CDR3, as DNA: TGTGCCAGCAGCCAAGGTTTAGGAGGGTTTGCCGAGCAGTACTTC. This encodes CASSQGLGGFAEQYF.

The chain links TRBV6-6 to TRBJ2-5; 8 bases fit TRBD1. The CDR3 is made up of 16 amino acids. Trimming cost V 2 bases and J 2 bases; bases outside gene matches: 7. Germline values: CDR1 MNHNY, CDR2 SVGAGI (reference sequence). The CDR3 loop reads CASSYLGQGPQETQYF. CDR3 nucleotide sequence: TGTGCCAGCAGTTACCTCGGACAGGGCCCTCAAGAGACCCAGTACTTC.

The genes are TRBV28 and TRBJ1-5; maybe TRBD1 (5 bases). CDR1 MDHEN and CDR2 SYDVKM come from the germline V gene. V lost 1 base to trimming and J lost 8 bases, with 12 bases between them. The CDR3 has 14 residues. CDR3 residues: CASSLSSLQEPQHF. In nucleotides, the CDR3 is TGTGCCAGCAGTTTATCCTCCCTACAGGAGCCCCAGCATTTT.

The genes are TRBV7-2 and TRBJ2-7; D possibly corresponds to TRBD2 (6 bases). CDR3 length: 14 residues. V was trimmed by 5 bases and J by 6 bases, leaving 17 bases between them. Germline V gives CDR1 SGHTA, CDR2 FQGNSA. The chain's CDR3 is CASSPRGRQCEQYF. CDR3 bases: TGTGCCAGCAGCCCGCGGGGTCGTCAATGCGAGCAGTACTTC.

The chain employs TRBV29-1 and TRBJ1-3, with D unclear. The germline V gene has CDR1 SQVTM and CDR2 ANQGSEA. V was trimmed by 4 bases and J by 0 bases, leaving 10 bases between them. CDR3 length: 14 residues. The chain's CDR3 is CSVALVHSGNTIYF. Written as DNA, the CDR3 is TGCAGCGTTGCGCTAGTTCACTCTGGAAACACCATATATTTT.

The table lists this clone with a few counts. The chain has TRBV19 and TRBJ1-1, with 9 bases fitting TRBD1. V gave up 3 bases and J gave up 4 bases; unmatched junction bases: 6. Germline V gene data show CDR1 as LNHDA and CDR2 as SQIVND (reference sequence). The CDR3 runs 15 residues. The CDR3 nucleotides are TGTGCCAGTAGTATCTTTGGGACAGGGAGCACTGAAGCTTTCTTT. This translates into CASSIFGTGSTEAFF.

This chain connects TRBV2 to TRBJ2-7; weak D call: TRBD1 (7 bases). The CDR3 loop spans 14 amino acids. CDR1 and CDR2 (germline): SNHLY, FYNNEI. V lost 8 bases to trimming and J lost 6 bases, with 20 bases between them. The CDR3 here is CASSTGRMIAEQYF. CDR3 bases: TGTGCCAGCTCGACAGGGAGGATGATTGCCGAGCAGTACTTC.

The chain joins TRBV11-2 to TRBJ2-5; 8 bases align to TRBD2. The CDR3 has 16 amino acids. Germline-derived CDR1 and CDR2 are SGHAT and FQNNGV. J lost 2 bases, V lost 5 bases, and 10 bases had no gene match. CDR3 region: CASSRTIRGGQETQYF. In DNA, the CDR3 is TGTGCCAGCAGCCGAACAATCCGCGGGGGGCAAGAGACCCAGTACTTC.

The chain couples TRBV25-1 to TRBJ2-1, with TRBD1 identical over 12 bases. V lost 2 bases and J lost 7; bases outside the gene matches: 9. This CDR3 spans 17 amino acids. The V gene's germline CDR1 is MGHDK and CDR2 SYGVNS. The CDR3 protein is CASSEDRGQGAGNEQFF. In nucleotides, the CDR3 is TGTGCCAGCAGTGAAGACCGGGGACAGGGGGCGGGGAATGAGCAGTTCTTC.

The rearrangement links TRBV7-2 to TRBJ2-3, with 7 bases aligning to TRBD2. Germline V gives CDR1 SGHTA, CDR2 FQGNSA. The CDR3 is made up of 17 amino acids. V lost 6 bases, J lost 2 bases, and 14 bases stayed unmatched. Here the CDR3 reads CASSQIPGTTLTDTQYF. In nucleotides, the CDR3 is TGTGCCAGCAGTCAAATCCCCGGGACTACCCTCACAGATACGCAGTATTTT.

This rearrangement joins TRBV28 to TRBJ1-2; 11 bases are a match to TRBD1. The CDR3 totals 16 residues. Germline CDR1 and CDR2: MDHEN and SYDVKM. J was trimmed by 8 bases and V by 8 bases; bases with no gene match: 16. This CDR3 reads CASQYLRDRGRVGYTF. The CDR3 DNA follows: TGTGCCAGCCAATACCTACGGGACAGGGGGAGGGTGGGCTACACCTTC.